This T cell receptor beta chain was recorded in a study of blood T cell repertoires in COVID-19. The overall study: In each case, the material was cDNA or gDNA derived from T cells, B-cell-depleted T cells, or PBMCs.

Original processing methods: How many nucleated cells were present was estimated from reference gene primer amplification. Using immunoSEQ multiplex PCR, the repertoire was profiled, and TCRdb retains in-frame clones only, with some absent. D and trimming were read from the DNA, whereas the V and J calls and clone size are those reported in that table. The data hold about 150,000 clones, with around 81% observed a single time. The CDR3 is made up of 18 amino acids. V trimming: 2 bases; J trimming: 1 base; junction bases outside the gene matches: 9. CDR1 and CDR2 (germline): KGHDR, SFDVKD. Participant ages covered roughly 18 to 89 years across around 22 US areas. Participants' reported clinical history set cohort assignment.

Sequencing used PBMCs or T cells enriched from blood (not recorded which). The chain uses TRBV24-1 and TRBJ2-5, with 10 positions matching TRBD1. The TCR was taken from a woman in her thirties or forties who had recovered from COVID-19. CDR3 region: CATSDSTRTGGFQETQYF. The DNA for the CDR3 is TGTGCCACCAGTGATTCCACCCGGACAGGGGGTTTCCAAGAGACCCAGTACTTC.